Listed below are T cell receptor beta chains from one sample, sequenced in a study of T cell responses to AZD1222 COVID-19 vaccine. Repertoires were generated with immunoSEQ multiplex PCR, while TCRdb's copy carries only in-frame clones and drops some. The sample records fewer than 35,000 clones, roughly 92% being singletons. The sequencing here drew on peripheral blood, taken on day 0 of AZD1222 vaccination. The receptors stem from an adult in good health. Each CDR3 is given with its conserved first and last residue. D genes are given only for firm matches. A clone size is listed for some rows: how often the clone was seen (once, few, many), or a class if it is expanded.

cdr3_aa	cdr3_nt	d_call	j_call	v_call	clone_size	cdr3_length
CASSPSYAGVSETQYF	TGTGCCAGCAGCCCCTCGTACGCGGGGGTATCAGAGACCCAGTACTTC	TRBD2	TRBJ2-5	TRBV7-9	.	16
CASSLVTGLETQYF	TGTGCCAGCAGCTTAGTAACGGGGTTGGAGACCCAGTACTTC	.	TRBJ2-5	TRBV7-2	.	14
CASSRANYGYTF	TGTGCCAGCAGCCGAGCTAACTATGGCTACACCTTC	.	TRBJ1-2	TRBV3-1/TRBV3-2	.	12
CASSYSGTWEGNTIYF	TGTGCCAGCAGTTACTCGGGGACGTGGGAAGGAAACACCATATATTTT	.	TRBJ1-3	TRBV6-5	.	16
CASSLLDSYEQYF	TGTGCCAGTAGTCTCCTGGACAGCTACGAGCAGTACTTC	.	TRBJ2-7	TRBV19	.	13
CASSQQGNIQPQHF	TGTGCCAGCAGCCAACAGGGGAATATACAGCCCCAGCATTTT	.	TRBJ1-5	TRBV3-1/TRBV3-2	.	14
CASRGGASYEQYF	TGTGCCAGCAGGGGGGGAGCCTCCTACGAGCAGTACTTC	.	TRBJ2-7	TRBV5-4	.	13
CASSEVSSYNSPLHF	TGTGCCAGCAGTGAGGTCAGCTCCTATAATTCACCCCTCCACTTT	.	TRBJ1-6	TRBV25-1	.	15
CASSIFGVSYNEQFF	TGTGCCAGTAGTATCTTTGGCGTCTCCTACAATGAGCAGTTCTTC	.	TRBJ2-1	TRBV19	.	15
CASSTLDMTDTEAFF	TGTGCCAGCAGTACGTTGGACATGACAGACACTGAAGCTTTCTTT	.	TRBJ1-1	TRBV28	.	15
CAIRDRGESYGYTF	TGTGCCATCAGGGACAGGGGAGAAAGCTATGGCTACACCTTC	TRBD1	TRBJ1-2	TRBV10-3	once	14
CASSLPRTGNTEAFF	TGTGCCAGCAGCCTCCCGAGGACAGGAAACACTGAAGCTTTCTTT	TRBD1	TRBJ1-1	TRBV7-8	few	15
CASSQGGTGYGYTF	TGTGCCAGCAGCCAGGGTGGGACAGGGTATGGCTACACCTTC	TRBD1	TRBJ1-2	TRBV3-1/TRBV3-2	.	14
CASSQREGGPTEAFF	TGTGCCAGCAGCCAACGGGAGGGAGGTCCCACTGAAGCTTTCTTT	.	TRBJ1-1	TRBV4-2	.	15
CASSNLQGAQTGYTF	TGTGCCAGCAGTAACTTACAGGGGGCGCAGACTGGCTACACCTTC	TRBD1	TRBJ1-2	TRBV11-2	.	15
CASSVRADTQYF	TGTGCCAGCTCGGTTAGGGCAGATACGCAGTATTTT	.	TRBJ2-3	TRBV27	.	12
CASSSGTGVGYGYTF	TGTGCCAGCAGCTCGGGAACGGGCGTCGGCTATGGCTACACCTTC	.	TRBJ1-2	TRBV11-2	.	15
CASSDGDSSYEQYF	TGTGCCAGCAGTGACGGGGACAGCTCCTACGAGCAGTACTTC	TRBD1	TRBJ2-7	TRBV6-1	.	14
CASSYSWYGYTF	TGTGCCAGCAGTTACTCGTGGTATGGCTACACCTTC	.	TRBJ1-2	TRBV6-6	.	12